The source of this TCR beta chain is a study of blood T cell repertoires in COVID-19 (dated by TCRdb to 2019 to 2021). A note on the overall study: Samples from collaborators originated in the United States, Italy and Spain and spanned both the acute and convalescent phases of COVID-19. The material from the prospective study consisted of cDNA or gDNA derived from T cells, B-cell-depleted T cells, or PBMCs. The dataset comprised deeply sampled blood TCRbeta repertoires from subjects exposed to, actively infected with, or recovered from COVID-19. The repertoires were made available in a free public database intended to serve as a resource for research on the immune response to SARS-CoV-2. Samples were obtained from the ongoing ImmuneRACE study (first 160 participants) and from about 1,300 subjects provided by 6 global collaborators. Nearly every sample came with metadata listing a de-identified subject ID, COVID-19 status, age in years and sex. Where available, HLA class I and class II types were taken from metadata supplied by the sample provider and were not determined by assay-based typing. General study outcomes and caveats: The quantity of clinical and demographic metadata differed by source and by participant and was supplied without curation.

The immunoSEQ Assay, a bias-controlled multiplex PCR, was used to amplify TCRbeta CDR3 regions from genomic DNA. The study's processing was this. The number of nucleated cells in each sample was estimated by amplification of reference gene primers within the assay. To quantify the absolute abundance of each unique TCRbeta CDR3 rearrangement, sequence reads were collapsed and filtered. Productive Simpson clonality was computed per sample as the square root of Simpson's diversity index over productive rearrangements. Imported from immuneACCESS, the table was reduced by TCRdb to in-frame sequences with V and J called. These copies leave out some clones; in studies compared against another copy, an unresolved V gene accounts for under half, and the cause of the remainder is not known. That table supplies the V and J calls and clone size; D and trimming were determined from the DNA. The table for this sample lists around 270,000 clones; about 85% of them were counted only once. Together, the top ten hold around 1% of the sample.

Comments on this clone: Which antigen it targets is not known. No base qualities exist here, and no much larger clone lies one base off it.

CDR3 length: 14 amino acids, cysteine to phenylalanine. Of all the DNA, just the CDR3 is kept, 42 bases in frame from base 1. In Seattle, one collaborating source enrolled patients while the infection was active and tracked those patients longitudinally over the course of disease. Each collaborating institution followed its own protocols to collect whole blood in K2EDTA tubes. For TCRbeta analysis, collaborators shipped samples in one of three forms: frozen whole blood, isolated PBMCs, or DNA extracted from either of those sample types. Sequences were obtained from peripheral blood. The chain joins TRBV21-1 to TRBJ1-1. TRBV21-1 is a pseudogene. This TCR derives from a human donor with COVID-19, enrolled during active disease. The donor label of this sample is uncertain. In nucleotide form, the sequence is TGTGCCAGCAGCACCAGTGAGGTTGACACTGAAGCTTTCTTT. Translated, it gives CASSTSEVDTEAFF.